These T cell receptor beta chains were read from a single sample in a study of blood T cell repertoires in COVID-19. Assay used: immunoSEQ multiplex PCR; TCRdb lists only in-frame clones, some missing. The sample includes around 380,000 clones, 70% to 90% seen only once; the top ten take 1% to 1.5%. The sample was PBMCs or T cells enriched from blood (not recorded which). The receptor source for this set is a man younger than 45 who had recovered from COVID-19. CDR3s include the opening cysteine and the closing phenylalanine or tryptophan. The D gene is left open where the match is weak. Clone size, where shown, is once, few, many, or a class for clones that have expanded.

clone_size	v_call	d_call	j_call	cdr3_aa	cdr3_nt
.	TRBV5-1	TRBD1	TRBJ1-2	CASSQGTGGSRGYTF	TGCGCCAGCAGCCAAGGGACAGGGGGATCTAGAGGCTACACCTTC
.	TRBV2	.	TRBJ1-4	CASSWTASYEKLFF	TGTGCCAGCAGTTGGACAGCTTCTTATGAAAAACTGTTTTTT
once	TRBV30	.	TRBJ2-1	CASSISRSVEQFF	TGTGCCTCCTCCATCTCGAGATCTGTTGAGCAGTTCTTC
.	TRBV2	.	TRBJ1-3	CASSENSVSGNTIYF	TGTGCCAGCAGTGAAAACAGTGTCTCTGGAAACACCATATATTTT
.	TRBV6-1	TRBD2	TRBJ2-3	CASSEVAGEYF	TGTGCCAGCAGTGAGGTAGCGGGGGAGTATTTT
.	TRBV14	TRBD1	TRBJ1-1	CASSQAPLVYRGPEAFF	TGTGCCAGCAGCCAAGCCCCCCTGGTCTACAGGGGCCCTGAAGCTTTCTTT
.	TRBV6-5	TRBD1	TRBJ1-5	CASSFTGGQGQPQHF	TGTGCCAGCAGTTTCACAGGGGGCCAGGGTCAGCCCCAGCATTTT
.	TRBV9	TRBD1	TRBJ1-2	CASSREDRGNYGYTF	TGTGCCAGCAGCCGGGAGGACAGGGGAAACTATGGCTACACCTTC
.	TRBV9	.	TRBJ2-2	CASSVASTTSYTGELFF	TGTGCCAGCAGCGTAGCGTCTACCACGAGTTACACCGGGGAGCTGTTTTTT
once	TRBV3-1/TRBV3-2	.	TRBJ2-1	CASSPGDGYTDNEQFF	TGTGCCAGCAGCCCAGGGGACGGCTATACGGACAATGAGCAGTTCTTC
.	TRBV4-1	.	TRBJ2-7	CASSQDVQGTEQYF	TGCGCCAGCAGCCAAGATGTGCAGGGAACCGAGCAGTACTTC
once	TRBV4-1	.	TRBJ2-7	CASSHPFAPGEQYF	TGCGCCAGCAGCCATCCATTCGCCCCCGGCGAGCAGTACTTC
.	TRBV5-4	.	TRBJ1-5	CASSQGLNNQPQHF	TGTGCCAGCAGCCAGGGACTTAACAATCAGCCCCAGCATTTT
.	TRBV11-3	TRBD1	TRBJ2-2	CASSLDRGGNTGELFF	TGTGCCAGCAGCTTGGACAGGGGAGGGAACACCGGGGAGCTGTTTTTT
.	TRBV2	.	TRBJ1-6	CASSVGLPYNSPLHF	TGTGCCAGCAGTGTGGGACTCCCCTATAATTCACCCCTCCACTTT
.	TRBV25-1	.	TRBJ1-2	CASSNSYGYTF	TGTGCCAGCAGTAACAGCTATGGCTACACCTTC
once	TRBV18	TRBD1	TRBJ1-2	CASSPPGGQDYGYTF	TGTGCCAGCTCACCCCCAGGGGGGCAGGACTATGGCTACACCTTC